The rows below give T cell receptor beta chains drawn from one sample of a study of shared clonotypes between healthy human individuals. Only in-frame clones appear in the TCRdb table, and some are missing; sequencing was by immunoSEQ multiplex PCR. In the table there are approximately 810,000 clones, 80% to 95% of which are singletons. The source material was naive CD8+ T cells sorted from blood. The receptors derive from a young man in good health. Each CDR3 is given with its conserved first and last residue. D genes are given only for firm matches. Size values are once, few and many counts, or a class for expanded clones, and some rows have none.

D gene: .
J gene: TRBJ1-4
V gene: TRBV6-6
clone size: .
CDR3 DNA: TGTGCCAGCAGTTACCCCCTAGAGACAACTAATGAAAAACTGTTTTTT
CDR3 protein: CASSYPLETTNEKLFF

D gene: TRBD2
J gene: TRBJ2-7
V gene: TRBV7-2
clone size: .
CDR3 DNA: TGTGCCAGCAGCTGGGGACTAGCCATGGGAGGTTACGAGCAGTACTTC
CDR3 protein: CASSWGLAMGGYEQYF

D gene: .
J gene: TRBJ2-7
V gene: TRBV14
clone size: .
CDR3 DNA: TGTGCCAGCAGCCAAGATCTTAGGGAATACGAGCAGTACTTC
CDR3 protein: CASSQDLREYEQYF

D gene: .
J gene: TRBJ2-3
V gene: TRBV5-1
clone size: .
CDR3 DNA: TGCGCCAGCAGCTTGGCGGATAAAGGAACAGATACGCAGTATTTT
CDR3 protein: CASSLADKGTDTQYF

D gene: TRBD2
J gene: TRBJ2-7
V gene: TRBV6-5
clone size: once
CDR3 DNA: TGTGCCAGCAGCCGCTCTAGCGGGAGTAGTGACGAGCAGTACTTC
CDR3 protein: CASSRSSGSSDEQYF

D gene: TRBD1
J gene: TRBJ2-1
V gene: TRBV7-7
clone size: .
CDR3 DNA: TGTGCTAGCAGCCATGGACAGGGCGACTACAATGAGCAGTTCTTC
CDR3 protein: CASSHGQGDYNEQFF

D gene: .
J gene: TRBJ2-6
V gene: TRBV6-6
clone size: .
CDR3 DNA: TGTGCCAGCAGTTACTCGAGTTGGGAGTCCAACGTCCTGACTTTC
CDR3 protein: CASSYSSWESNVLTF

D gene: TRBD2
J gene: TRBJ2-1
V gene: TRBV7-8
clone size: .
CDR3 DNA: TGTGCCAGCAGCTCAGCGGGGTACTACAATGAGCAGTTCTTC
CDR3 protein: CASSSAGYYNEQFF

D gene: .
J gene: TRBJ2-7
V gene: TRBV28
clone size: .
CDR3 DNA: TGTGCCAGCAGTTTGGCAGATAGCTACGAGCAGTACTTC
CDR3 protein: CASSLADSYEQYF

D gene: TRBD1
J gene: TRBJ2-1
V gene: TRBV19
clone size: .
CDR3 DNA: TGTGCCAGTAGTATGGGCAGGGGGATTGGTAATGAGCAGTTCTTC
CDR3 protein: CASSMGRGIGNEQFF

D gene: TRBD1
J gene: TRBJ2-2
V gene: TRBV6-1
clone size: .
CDR3 DNA: TGTGCCAGGGGGGGACAGGTTATGATCGGGGAGCTGTTTTTT
CDR3 protein: CARGGQVMIGELFF

D gene: TRBD1
J gene: TRBJ1-4
V gene: TRBV4-3
clone size: .
CDR3 DNA: TGCGCCAGCAGCCAAGAGGCGACAGGGACTAATGAAAAACTGTTTTTT
CDR3 protein: CASSQEATGTNEKLFF

D gene: TRBD1
J gene: TRBJ2-7
V gene: TRBV6-1
clone size: .
CDR3 DNA: TGTGCCAGCAGTGGGTCAGAAACAGGGGAAGTCTACGAGCAGTACTTC
CDR3 protein: CASSGSETGEVYEQYF

D gene: .
J gene: TRBJ1-5
V gene: TRBV6-5
clone size: .
CDR3 DNA: TGTGCCAGCAGTTATACCGCTGGGGGAGACCAGCCCCAGCATTTT
CDR3 protein: CASSYTAGGDQPQHF

D gene: TRBD1
J gene: TRBJ1-5
V gene: TRBV27
clone size: once
CDR3 DNA: TGTGCCAGCAGTTTCGACAGGGAAACTCAGCCCCAGCATTTT
CDR3 protein: CASSFDRETQPQHF

D gene: .
J gene: TRBJ2-1
V gene: TRBV28
clone size: .
CDR3 DNA: TGTGCCAGCAGGACCCCTGGCGGCGACAATGAGCAGTTCTTC
CDR3 protein: CASRTPGGDNEQFF

D gene: TRBD1
J gene: TRBJ2-7
V gene: TRBV29-1
clone size: .
CDR3 DNA: TGCAGCGTTACGGGACAGGGTGTTACCGAGCAGTACTTC
CDR3 protein: CSVTGQGVTEQYF

D gene: TRBD2
J gene: TRBJ2-1
V gene: TRBV18
clone size: .
CDR3 DNA: TGTGCCAGCTCACCCGGGACTAGTCAACACAATGAGCAGTTCTTC
CDR3 protein: CASSPGTSQHNEQFF

D gene: .
J gene: TRBJ2-5
V gene: TRBV2
clone size: .
CDR3 DNA: TGTGCCAGCAGTGTTCAGTACCAAGAGACCCAGTACTTC
CDR3 protein: CASSVQYQETQYF

D gene: TRBD2
J gene: TRBJ2-7
V gene: TRBV19
clone size: .
CDR3 DNA: TGTGCCAGTAGTATAGTTCCCAGCGGGACGTCGAGCGAGCAGTACTTC
CDR3 protein: CASSIVPSGTSSEQYF

D gene: .
J gene: TRBJ2-5
V gene: TRBV19
clone size: .
CDR3 DNA: TGTGCCAGTAGTAAAACCCCAGGGTATGGGGAGACCCAGTACTTC
CDR3 protein: CASSKTPGYGETQYF

D gene: TRBD1
J gene: TRBJ2-1
V gene: TRBV5-1
clone size: .
CDR3 DNA: TGCGCCAGCAACCCGACAGGGGGACACAATGAGCAGTTCTTC
CDR3 protein: CASNPTGGHNEQFF

D gene: .
J gene: TRBJ2-7
V gene: TRBV6-1
clone size: .
CDR3 DNA: TGTGCCAGCAGTGAAGCTCGGTCAGGCAGCTACGAGCAGTACTTC
CDR3 protein: CASSEARSGSYEQYF

D gene: .
J gene: TRBJ2-7
V gene: TRBV5-1
clone size: .
CDR3 DNA: TGCGCCAGCAGCCCCACATGGGCACGCGAGCAGTACTTC
CDR3 protein: CASSPTWAREQYF

D gene: TRBD1
J gene: TRBJ1-2
V gene: TRBV5-1
clone size: .
CDR3 DNA: TGCGCCAGCAGCCGAACCCCATTGCAGGGGGTAAGTTATGGCTACACCTTC
CDR3 protein: CASSRTPLQGVSYGYTF

D gene: .
J gene: TRBJ1-1
V gene: TRBV7-2
clone size: .
CDR3 DNA: TGTGCCAGCAGAGAACAGGGCCTGAACACTGAAGCTTTCTTT
CDR3 protein: CASREQGLNTEAFF

D gene: TRBD1
J gene: TRBJ1-2
V gene: TRBV6-5
clone size: once
CDR3 DNA: TGTGCCAGCAGTCCAACCGGGACAGGGCATGGCTACACCTTC
CDR3 protein: CASSPTGTGHGYTF

D gene: .
J gene: TRBJ1-5
V gene: TRBV27
clone size: .
CDR3 DNA: TGTGCCAGCAGTTGGGCCAGCAATCAGCCCCAGCATTTT
CDR3 protein: CASSWASNQPQHF

D gene: .
J gene: TRBJ1-2
V gene: TRBV2
clone size: .
CDR3 DNA: TGTGCCAGCAGGGCTTCTAACTATGGCTACACCTTC
CDR3 protein: CASRASNYGYTF

D gene: TRBD1
J gene: TRBJ1-2
V gene: TRBV29-1
clone size: .
CDR3 DNA: TGCAGCGTTGAAGGCAGGGGGTATGGCTACACCTTC
CDR3 protein: CSVEGRGYGYTF

D gene: .
J gene: TRBJ2-1
V gene: TRBV10-3
clone size: .
CDR3 DNA: TGTGCCATCAGTGAGTCGATGGGGCGGGTGTGGAGCAATGAGCAGTTCTTC
CDR3 protein: CAISESMGRVWSNEQFF

D gene: .
J gene: TRBJ2-3
V gene: TRBV28
clone size: .
CDR3 DNA: TGTGCCAGCAGTTTTTTCCCTCGGGGATCGAGCACAGATACGCAGTATTTT
CDR3 protein: CASSFFPRGSSTDTQYF

D gene: TRBD1
J gene: TRBJ1-1
V gene: TRBV7-2
clone size: once
CDR3 DNA: TGTGCCAGCATTGCGGGACAGGTGAACACTGAAGCTTTCTTT
CDR3 protein: CASIAGQVNTEAFF